This passage covers 20 T cell receptor beta chains from one sample sequenced in a study of a mutant IDH1 vaccine in newly diagnosed glioma. Time point of the sample: week 5, during vaccination. Topical imiquimod was applied with each vaccine dose, which held 300 ug of mutant IDH1 20-mer peptide. Their antigens are not known. Assay used: immunoSEQ multiplex PCR; TCRdb lists only in-frame clones, some missing. Altogether 75,000 to 80,000 clones are present, roughly 90% being singletons, with the ten largest covering under 0.6%. The sample here was PBMCs, taken from a glioma patient whose treatment included an IDH1 peptide vaccine. Receptors were obtained from a woman aged 45-60 years with glioma.

This sequence joins TRBV28 and TRBJ1-5; no definite D call. CDR1 and CDR2 (germline): MDHEN, SYDVKM. Between the trimmed V and J ends, which lost 4 bases and 2 bases, there was a span of 3 bases. The CDR3 contains 12 residues. CDR3 loop: CASSSRNQPQHF. Written as DNA, the CDR3 is TGTGCCAGCAGTTCTCGCAATCAGCCCCAGCATTTT.

V is TRBV27 and J is TRBJ2-2; 9 bases match TRBD1. The CDR3 sequence is 15 residues long. Trimming cost V 5 bases and J 7 bases; bases outside gene matches: 8. Germline V gene sequence: CDR1 MNHEY, CDR2 SMNVEV (reference sequence). CDR3 amino acids: CASSRLQGAGGELFF. The DNA of the CDR3 is TGTGCCAGCAGTCGACTACAGGGGGCGGGCGGGGAGCTGTTTTTT.

The chain joins TRBV28 to TRBJ1-1; perhaps TRBD1 as D (6 bases). Trimming cost V 5 bases and J 0 bases, with 16 bases left between them. Germline lookup yields CDR1 MDHEN and CDR2 SYDVKM. The CDR3 covers 16 residues. The CDR3 protein is CASSLGGGHLNTEAFF. The CDR3 region has the DNA TGTGCCAGCAGTCTTGGGGGGGGACACTTGAACACTGAAGCTTTCTTT.

The table lists this clone with a count of one. This chain joins TRBV28 and TRBJ2-7; 12 bases agree with TRBD2. Trimming took 3 bases from V and 0 from J; bases not matched to a gene: 0. The CDR3 length is 15 residues. The germline V gene has CDR1 MDHEN and CDR2 SYDVKM. The CDR3 here is CASSLTSGSSYEQYF. CDR3 DNA sequence: TGTGCCAGCAGTTTGACTAGCGGGAGCTCCTACGAGCAGTACTTC.

V usage is TRBV5-1 and J usage is TRBJ2-3; D ambiguous. V was trimmed by 4 bases and J by 0 bases, leaving 9 bases between them. CDR1 and CDR2 from the germline V gene are SGHRS and YFSETQ. The length of the CDR3 is 14 residues. CDR3 nucleotides: TGCGCCAGCAGCGCAGGTGTTAGCACAGATACGCAGTATTTT. Translation: CASSAGVSTDTQYF.

This rearrangement joins TRBV7-9 to TRBJ2-1; possibly TRBD1 or TRBD2 for D (5 bases each). CDR3 length: 17 amino acids. Germline CDR1 and CDR2: SEHNR and FQNEAQ (reference sequence). V gave up 5 bases and J gave up 9 bases, with 26 bases separating them. CDR3: CASSPVGGSGPGSEQFF. Written as DNA, the CDR3 is TGTGCCAGCAGCCCAGTGGGTGGGAGTGGTCCAGGGAGTGAGCAGTTCTTC.

With respect to this clone: Mismatch with germline at one junction end may stem from a read error. The gene calls are TRBV7-7 and TRBJ2-2, with D possibly called TRBD1 or TRBD2 (5 bases each). Germline V CDR1 and CDR2: SSHAT, FNYEAQ (reference sequence). The CDR3 consists of 14 residues. CDR3 amino acids: CASSSHLGAGELFF. CDR3 DNA: TGTGCTAGCAGCTCGCACCTGGGGGCCGGGGAGCTGTTTTTT.

The chain combines TRBV2 with TRBJ1-2, with 10 positions matching TRBD1. The V and J ends lost 5 bases and 8 bases, in that order; junction bases with no gene match: 5. In germline, CDR1 is SNHLY, CDR2 FYNNEI. The CDR3 has 13 residues. The CDR3 loop is CASSRQGAGGYTF. The CDR3 coding sequence is TGTGCCAGCAGTCGACAGGGGGCGGGAGGCTACACCTTC.

Here the CDR3 DNA reads TGTGCCAGCACCTCCCGTGGGAGAGATACGCAGTATTTT. It specifies CASTSRGRDTQYF. V is TRBV27 and J is TRBJ2-3; maybe TRBD2 (5 bases). The CDR3 covers 13 residues. The germline V and J ends were trimmed by 7 bases and 5 bases, with 13 bases remaining between them. Germline V gene lookup returns CDR1 MNHEY and CDR2 SMNVEV (reference sequence).

The chain employs TRBV2 and TRBJ1-5; D gene ambiguous. Germline V gene sequence: CDR1 SNHLY, CDR2 FYNNEI. The CDR3 runs 14 residues. The V end was cut by 7 bases, the J end by 0 bases, with 10 bases between. In nucleotides, the CDR3 is TGTGCCAGCAAATCGGATTATAGCAATCAGCCCCAGCATTTT. Amino acids: CASKSDYSNQPQHF.

This clone has a single count. V and J are TRBV28 and TRBJ2-7, with TRBD2 matching 9 bases. CDR3 length: 16 residues. V was clipped by 3 bases and J by 3 bases; unmatched bases: 9. Germline values: CDR1 MDHEN, CDR2 SYDVKM. The CDR3 here is CASSFGAGGVFYEQYF. The DNA for the CDR3 is TGTGCCAGCAGTTTTGGAGCGGGAGGCGTATTCTACGAGCAGTACTTC.

V usage is TRBV7-9 and J usage is TRBJ2-1; 9 nucleotides agree with TRBD2. The V segment lost 5 bases and the J segment 8 bases; nucleotides outside the gene matches: 10. Germline CDR1 reads SEHNR; CDR2 reads FQNEAQ (reference sequence). The CDR3 runs 15 residues. The CDR3 DNA follows: TGTGCCAGCAGCCTCTATGCTAGCGGGATCGATGAGCAGTTCTTC. It specifies CASSLYASGIDEQFF.

The chain carries TRBV27 and TRBJ1-5; possible D gene TRBD1, 5 bases. The ends were cut back, 5 bases at V and 5 bases at J, with 16 bases in the middle. Looked up from germline, CDR1 is MNHEY and CDR2 is SMNVEV (reference sequence). The CDR3 totals 15 residues. CDR3 in DNA: TGTGCCAGCAGTGATGCTCAGGGTAGGGATCAGCCCCAGCATTTT. Amino acid sequence: CASSDAQGRDQPQHF.

The chain's CDR3 is CSVDRGSDEQYF. CDR3 coding DNA: TGCAGCGTTGACCGGGGGAGCGACGAGCAGTACTTC. This chain connects TRBV29-1 to TRBJ2-7; D possibly corresponds to TRBD2 (6 bases). The CDR3 runs to 12 residues. Germline V gene lookup returns CDR1 SQVTM and CDR2 ANQGSEA. V lost 3 bases to trimming and J lost 5 bases, with 11 bases between them.

The gene calls are TRBV7-3 and TRBJ2-1; D possibly matches TRBD1 or TRBD2 (5 bases each). Germline values: CDR1 SGHTA, CDR2 FQGTGA. Trimming removed 0 bases at V and 1 base at J, with 7 bases between. There are 15 residues in the CDR3. The CDR3, as DNA: TGTGCCAGCAGCTTAACCGGGGCTTCCTACAATGAGCAGTTCTTC. Translation gives CASSLTGASYNEQFF.

The chain employs TRBV6-5 and TRBJ2-7; D might be TRBD2 (5 bases). V lost 8 bases and J 0 bases, leaving 8 bases between the germline ends. Germline-derived CDR1 and CDR2 are MNHEY and SVGAGI. This CDR3 has 12 amino acids. The CDR3 sequence is CASGGNSYEQYF. The CDR3 coding sequence is TGTGCCAGCGGAGGAAACTCCTACGAGCAGTACTTC.

The chain couples TRBV7-8 to TRBJ2-7; a weak D match, TRBD2 (5 bases). Per germline, CDR1 SGHVS and CDR2 FQNEAQ. V was trimmed by 3 bases and J by 4 bases, leaving 10 bases between them. The CDR3 contains 13 residues. The CDR3 spells CASSLARGYEQYF. In DNA, the CDR3 is TGTGCCAGCAGCTTGGCCCGGGGTTACGAGCAGTACTTC.

The CDR3 here is CAIFRYRMNTEAFF. Here the CDR3 DNA reads TGTGCCATTTTCCGGTACAGAATGAACACTGAAGCTTTCTTT. This chain uses TRBV28 with TRBJ1-1; unclear D gene. The germline gives CDR1 MDHEN, CDR2 SYDVKM. Trimming left V 10 bases short and J 0 bases short, with 15 bases between. This CDR3 region has 14 residues.

This chain uses TRBV6-6 with TRBJ1-5, with 9 positions matching TRBD1. The germline gives CDR1 MNHNY, CDR2 SVGAGI (reference sequence). The V and J ends lost 6 bases and 4 bases, in that order; junction bases with no gene match: 7. The CDR3 has 15 amino acids. The CDR3 is CASSPRQGVNQPQHF. The CDR3 DNA reads as TGTGCCAGCAGCCCCCGACAGGGGGTAAATCAGCCCCAGCATTTT.

The sample holds one count of this clone. This chain links TRBV30 with TRBJ2-7; 8 bases are shared with TRBD1. Trimming removed 3 bases from V and 0 bases from J; junction bases left unmatched: 7. From germline, CDR1 is GTSNPN and CDR2 SVGIG (reference sequence). This CDR3 is 15 amino acids long. The CDR3, as DNA: TGTGCCTGGAGCAAGGACAGGGTGGCCTCCTACGAGCAGTACTTC. Its protein is CAWSKDRVASYEQYF.